Shown below are 23 T cell receptor beta chains from a single sample sequenced in a study of identical twins. TCRdb re-called the 5' RACE reads with MiXCR, one entry per CDR3 protein. The sample has a few hundred thousand distinct CDR3 sequences, roughly an eighth seen once; the top ten hold approximately 1%. The same sample was also studied in work on yellow fever vaccine responses in identical twins.

The sample taken for sequencing was CD4+ T cells sorted from blood. Receptors originate from a woman aged 18-29 years in good health.

This clonotype has only a few counts. This sequence joins TRBV5-1 and TRBJ2-2, with D hard to call. This CDR3 is built from 15 residues. The V gene lost 0 bases and the J gene lost 4 bases, with 10 bases spanning the gap. CDR1 is SGHRS, CDR2 YFSETQ, per germline. The CDR3 region is CASSLAAPPTGELFF. The CDR3 DNA reads as TGCGCCAGCAGCTTGGCCGCCCCCCCCACCGGGGAGCTGTTTTTT.

The rearrangement links TRBV20-1 to TRBJ2-1; 10 nucleotides align to TRBD1. Germline trimming cut 0 bases from V and 7 bases from J; bases unmatched to any gene: 12. The CDR3 loop spans 17 amino acids. CDR1 is DFQATT, CDR2 SNEGSKA, per germline (reference sequence). The DNA for the CDR3 is TGCAGTGCTAGAGATTTTTACCCAGGGACAGGGGTTAATGAGCAGTTCTTC. Its translation is CSARDFYPGTGVNEQFF.

CDR3 loop: CSAKWSADTQYF. CDR3 DNA sequence: TGCAGTGCTAAGTGGAGTGCAGATACGCAGTATTTT. This chain joins TRBV20-1 and TRBJ2-3; D remains unclear. V was clipped by 4 bases and J by 4 bases, with 9 bases between them. The V gene's germline CDR1 is DFQATT and CDR2 SNEGSKA (reference sequence). The CDR3 totals 12 residues.

V and J are TRBV11-2 and TRBJ2-7; tentatively, D is TRBD2 (5 bases). The germline gives CDR1 SGHAT, CDR2 FQNNGV. Trimming removed 2 bases at V and 2 bases at J, with 10 bases between. The CDR3 runs 14 residues. The chain's CDR3 is CASSLSYGTYEQYF. DNA for the CDR3: TGTGCCAGCAGCTTAAGTTACGGGACCTACGAGCAGTACTTC.

The CDR3 protein is CASSYDRVAGNTIYF. CDR3 nucleotides: TGTGCCAGCAGTTATGACAGGGTGGCTGGAAACACCATATATTTT. V gene TRBV7-9 combines with J gene TRBJ1-3; TRBD1 matches 7 bases. This CDR3 has 15 residues. Germline assignment: CDR1 SEHNR and CDR2 FQNEAQ (reference sequence). V was pared by 6 bases and J by 2 bases, with 7 bases of the junction left unmatched.

This chain links TRBV5-6 with TRBJ2-7, with 8 bases fitting TRBD1. The CDR3 spans 14 residues. With V trimmed by 2 bases and J by 6 bases, 7 bases remained unmatched. Germline V gene sequence: CDR1 SGHDT, CDR2 YYEEEE. The DNA of the CDR3 is TGTGCCAGCAGCTTTACAGGGGGTCTCTCCGAGCAGTACTTC. Amino acid sequence: CASSFTGGLSEQYF.

This clonotype was seen only a few times. The J gene is TRBJ1-4, the V gene TRBV20-1, with a weak D call TRBD1 (6 bases). The V and J ends lost 6 bases and 7 bases respectively, with 15 bases between them. The CDR3 contains 13 residues. The germline CDR1 and CDR2 sequences are DFQATT and SNEGSKA (reference sequence). The CDR3 nucleotides are TGCAGTGCCCCTGGGAGGGGGGGTGAAAAACTGTTTTTT. Translated, it gives CSAPGRGGEKLFF.

The rearrangement joins TRBV5-6 to TRBJ1-5, with TRBD1 identical over 7 bases. Losses at the gene ends were 3 bases for V and 4 bases for J; bases not matched to a gene: 4. The CDR3 covers 14 residues. The germline V gene has CDR1 SGHDT and CDR2 YYEEEE. In DNA form, the CDR3 reads TGTGCCAGCAGCTCCGGGACAGTGAATCAGCCCCAGCATTTT. It yields the protein CASSSGTVNQPQHF.

Only a few counts were recorded for this clonotype. The rearrangement uses TRBV3-1 and TRBJ1-6; D is possibly TRBD1 (5 bases). Germline V gene data show CDR1 as LGHDT and CDR2 as YNNKEL (reference sequence). The V gene lost 6 bases and the J gene lost 7 bases, with 19 bases spanning the gap. The CDR3 has 16 residues. Here the CDR3 DNA reads TGTGCCAGCAGAACGTACATGGGGACGGGGAATTCACCCCTCCACTTT. It specifies CASRTYMGTGNSPLHF.

The rearrangement links TRBV12-3 or TRBV12-4 to TRBJ1-2; 10 positions agree with TRBD1. The CDR3 is 14 amino acids. Germline trimming cut 3 bases from V and 8 bases from J; bases unmatched to any gene: 6. CDR3 protein: CASSFGQGVDGYTF. The CDR3 nucleotides read TGTGCCAGCAGTTTCGGACAGGGGGTTGACGGCTACACCTTC.

In this sample, this clonotype turned up a few times. The rearrangement links TRBV20-1 to TRBJ1-1; unclear D gene. The CDR3 runs 15 residues. V lost 0 bases and J 0 bases, leaving 11 bases between the germline ends. CDR1 and CDR2 from the germline V gene are DFQATT and SNEGSKA (reference sequence). CDR3 DNA sequence: TGCAGTGCTAGAGATCCGGCGGGTTTGAACACTGAAGCTTTCTTT. Its translation: CSARDPAGLNTEAFF.

This clonotype appeared many times. This chain links TRBV29-1 with TRBJ2-7; 7 bases map to TRBD1. V gave up 8 bases and J gave up 5 bases; unmatched junction bases: 9. The CDR3 is 12 residues long. Germline V lookup: CDR1 SQVTM, CDR2 ANQGSEA. The CDR3 region has the DNA TGCAGCAACCCGGGACAGTCTCACGAGCAGTACTTC. It codes for CSNPGQSHEQYF.

The chain has TRBV6-2 or TRBV6-3 and TRBJ2-1; 8 nucleotides line up with TRBD2. V dropped 5 bases and J dropped 4; count of bases not matched to a gene: 19. CDR1 is MNHEY, CDR2 SVGEGT, per germline. The CDR3 length is 19 residues. The CDR3 region has the DNA TGTGCCAGCAGTCGGGGACTAGACAGAACTAATGATATTTACAATGAGCAGTTCTTC. Translated: CASSRGLDRTNDIYNEQFF.

The genes are TRBV24-1 and TRBJ2-7; 9 bases agree with TRBD2. The CDR3 totals 14 residues. Germline V lookup: CDR1 KGHDR, CDR2 SFDVKD. V gave up 9 bases and J gave up 1 base; unmatched junction bases: 6. The CDR3 DNA follows: TGTGCCACCTCCAGCGGGGGGCCTTCCTACGAGCAGTACTTC. It codes for CATSSGGPSYEQYF.

This clonotype was seen ten or more times. The V and J genes are TRBV5-1 and TRBJ2-7; tentatively, D is TRBD1 (5 bases). The length of the CDR3 is 13 residues. Germline V gives CDR1 SGHRS, CDR2 YFSETQ. With 1 base removed from V and 3 bases from J, the gap between germline ends came to 8 bases. CDR3 protein: CASSLTGDYEQYF. In DNA form, the CDR3 reads TGCGCCAGCAGCTTGACAGGAGACTACGAGCAGTACTTC.

This chain joins TRBV19 and TRBJ2-7; unclear D gene. The CDR3 extends over 14 amino acids. The V and J ends lost 3 bases and 2 bases respectively, with 11 bases between them. The germline CDR1 and CDR2 sequences are LNHDA and SQIVND (reference sequence). This chain's CDR3 is CASSMGLSTYEQYF. In nucleotides, the CDR3 is TGTGCCAGTAGTATGGGTCTATCAACCTACGAGCAGTACTTC.

This sequence joins TRBV10-3 and TRBJ2-7; possible D gene TRBD1, 6 bases. The CDR3 consists of 15 residues. The ends were cut back, 6 bases at V and 0 bases at J, with 15 bases in the middle. The germline gives CDR1 ENHRY, CDR2 SYGVKD. The chain's CDR3 is CAISPGQRFSYEQYF. In nucleotides, the CDR3 is TGTGCCATCAGCCCTGGACAGCGCTTCTCCTACGAGCAGTACTTC.

V usage is TRBV5-6 and J usage is TRBJ2-5, with D hard to call. CDR3 size: 15 residues. With 0 bases removed from V and 5 bases from J, the gap between germline ends came to 14 bases. Germline-derived CDR1 and CDR2 are SGHDT and YYEEEE. Here the CDR3 reads CASSLEGLKSETQYF. The CDR3 DNA reads as TGTGCCAGCAGCTTGGAGGGCCTAAAATCGGAGACCCAGTACTTC.

Only a few counts were recorded for this clonotype. The rearrangement uses TRBV10-3 and TRBJ1-1; 7 nucleotides agree with TRBD1. V gave up 2 bases and J gave up 2 bases; unmatched junction bases: 8. This CDR3 contains 16 residues. Germline assignment: CDR1 ENHRY and CDR2 SYGVKD. The DNA of the CDR3 is TGTGCCATCAGTGAGGCTCGAGGGGGCTTCAACACTGAAGCTTTCTTT. Residues: CAISEARGGFNTEAFF.

V usage is TRBV20-1 and J usage is TRBJ2-3, with D unresolved. CDR3 length equals 13 residues. Germline CDR1 and CDR2: DFQATT and SNEGSKA (reference sequence). V lost 6 bases, J lost 4 bases, and 14 bases lay in between. CDR3 coding DNA: TGCAGTGCGGTAGCTAGTGGCCCAGATACGCAGTATTTT. The encoded protein is CSAVASGPDTQYF.

This clonotype was counted only a few times. V gene TRBV20-1 combines with J gene TRBJ2-5, with 10 bases matching TRBD2. The CDR3 consists of 13 residues. Germline assignment: CDR1 DFQATT and CDR2 SNEGSKA (reference sequence). Losses at the gene ends were 4 bases for V and 5 bases for J; bases not matched to a gene: 4. CDR3: CSAIAGGRETQYF. As DNA, the CDR3 is TGCAGTGCTATAGCGGGAGGACGGGAGACCCAGTACTTC.

This clonotype has more than one count but fewer than ten. The chain links TRBV2 to TRBJ2-2; a weak D match, TRBD1 (5 bases). CDR1 and CDR2 from the germline V gene are SNHLY and FYNNEI. The V end was cut by 4 bases, the J end by 8 bases, with 8 bases between. The CDR3 is made up of 12 amino acids. CDR3 in amino acids: CASSGQRGELFF. CDR3 coding DNA: TGTGCCAGCAGTGGACAGAGGGGGGAGCTGTTTTTT.

The table lists this clonotype with many counts. The J gene is TRBJ2-6, the V gene TRBV6-1; D is unclear. CDR1 is MNHNS and CDR2 is SASEGT in the germline V gene. This CDR3 is built from 13 residues. The V and J ends lost 7 bases and 2 bases respectively, with 6 bases between them. The CDR3 protein is CASNVAGANVLTF. The CDR3 DNA reads as TGTGCCAGCAATGTAGCTGGGGCCAACGTCCTGACTTTC.